Listed here are 27 T cell receptor beta chains from one sample, sequenced in a study of cytomegalovirus exposure and HLA in healthy donors. Primers included in the PCR were 60 Vbeta and 13 Jbeta primers. Produced via immunoSEQ multiplex PCR; TCRdb's table is partial and in-frame only. The sample carries hundreds of thousands of clones, over 70% recorded once. The sample was PBMCs. These receptors all come from a boy between 2 and 10 years old in good health and CMV-seronegative.

This chain uses TRBV5-1 with TRBJ1-1; D uncertain. V was clipped by 5 bases and J by 1 base, with 6 bases between them. The length of the CDR3 is 12 residues. Germline lookup yields CDR1 SGHRS and CDR2 YFSETQ. CDR3 amino acids: CASRGENTEAFF. The CDR3 DNA reads TGCGCCAGCAGGGGAGAGAACACTGAAGCTTTCTTT.

A note on this clone: The sample has other DNA sequences that encode this CDR3 too. The chain has TRBV30 and TRBJ2-5; tentatively, D is TRBD2 (5 bases). Germline values: CDR1 GTSNPN, CDR2 SVGIG (reference sequence). V lost 0 bases and J lost 2, with 13 bases in between. The CDR3 has 15 residues. CDR3 in DNA: TGTGCCTGGAGTGTACTAGGAGGCGGGCAAGAGACCCAGTACTTC. Protein sequence: CAWSVLGGGQETQYF.

The V and J genes are TRBV18 and TRBJ1-1; 7 bases align to TRBD1. V dropped 3 bases and J dropped 1; count of bases not matched to a gene: 2. CDR1 KGHSH and CDR2 LQKENI come from the germline V gene. This CDR3 spans 14 amino acids. This CDR3 reads CASSPRQGNTEAFF. CDR3 sequence (DNA): TGTGCCAGCTCACCTAGACAGGGGAACACTGAAGCTTTCTTT.

The chain recombines TRBV11-2 with TRBJ2-1; possible D gene TRBD2, 5 bases. The CDR3 sequence is 13 residues long. CDR1 and CDR2 from the germline V gene are SGHAT and FQNNGV. V lost 0 bases to trimming and J lost 9 bases, with 9 bases between them. The CDR3 bases are TGTGCCAGCAGCTTAGATCGGGCGGGTGAGCAGTTCTTC. Translated: CASSLDRAGEQFF.

The chain links TRBV2 to TRBJ1-5, with 9 bases fitting TRBD1. The J segment lost 4 bases and the V segment lost 8 bases, leaving 12 bases of the junction unmatched. CDR1 is SNHLY, CDR2 FYNNEI, per germline. This CDR3 is 16 amino acids long. CDR3 region: CASRGGAGQGNQPQHF. The CDR3 bases are TGTGCCAGCCGGGGCGGAGCGGGACAGGGAAATCAGCCCCAGCATTTT.

The rearrangement uses TRBV30 and TRBJ2-1; 8 positions agree with TRBD1. Germline CDR1 GTSNPN, CDR2 SVGIG (reference sequence). Trimming cost V 7 bases and J 8 bases; bases outside gene matches: 7. The CDR3 runs to 12 residues. CDR3 region: CASRDRFDEQFF. The CDR3 region has the DNA TGTGCCTCCCGGGACAGGTTCGATGAGCAGTTCTTC.

V is TRBV6-6 and J is TRBJ2-7; 10 positions agree with TRBD1. With V trimmed by 2 bases and J by 6 bases, 7 bases remained unmatched. CDR1 is MNHNY and CDR2 is SVGAGI in the germline V gene (reference sequence). This CDR3 has 15 amino acids. The CDR3 DNA sequence: TGTGCCAGCAGTTACCGGGACAGGGGTCGGAGCGAGCAGTACTTC. Protein product: CASSYRDRGRSEQYF.

J is TRBJ2-1 and V is TRBV11-2; perhaps TRBD2 as D (6 bases). CDR1 is SGHAT, CDR2 FQNNGV, per germline. The CDR3 covers 12 residues. The V gene lost 6 bases and the J gene lost 6 bases, with 9 bases spanning the gap. The CDR3 loop is CASRNSGNEQFF. Here the CDR3 DNA reads TGTGCCAGCAGGAATAGCGGCAATGAGCAGTTCTTC.

The CDR3 reads CAWSVLGGAGNGYTF. The CDR3 DNA sequence: TGTGCCTGGAGTGTACTTGGGGGGGCCGGGAATGGCTACACCTTC. J is TRBJ1-2 and V is TRBV30, with a weak D call TRBD1 (6 bases). Between the trimmed V and J ends, which lost 0 bases and 6 bases, there was a span of 17 bases. The CDR3 runs 15 residues. CDR1 GTSNPN and CDR2 SVGIG come from the germline V gene (reference sequence).

The chain joins TRBV2 to TRBJ1-1, with D perhaps matching TRBD1 (6 bases). Per germline, CDR1 SNHLY and CDR2 FYNNEI. The CDR3 has 14 amino acids. V was clipped by 2 bases and J by 4 bases, with 11 bases between them. The CDR3 nucleotides are TGTGCCAGCAGTGAACTCACAGGGCCCACTGAAGCTTTCTTT. It encodes CASSELTGPTEAFF.

The chain links TRBV4-1 to TRBJ2-7; 10 bases line up with TRBD1. V lost 4 bases and J lost 5; bases outside the gene matches: 5. Germline values: CDR1 MGHRA, CDR2 YSYEKL. This CDR3 region has 14 residues. Written as DNA, the CDR3 is TGCGCCAGCAGCCGGACAGGGGGGAATGACGAGCAGTACTTC. This codes for CASSRTGGNDEQYF.

The rearrangement links TRBV2 to TRBJ1-5; maybe TRBD1 (5 bases). V lost 6 bases, J lost 1 base, and 13 bases lay in between. The CDR3 totals 15 residues. CDR1 SNHLY and CDR2 FYNNEI come from the germline V gene. CDR3 residues: CASSLGEVSNQPQHF. The CDR3 DNA follows: TGTGCCAGCAGCCTGGGGGAGGTGAGCAATCAGCCCCAGCATTTT.

V usage is TRBV6-5 and J usage is TRBJ1-1; D gene unclear. Germline V gives CDR1 MNHEY, CDR2 SVGAGI. With 0 bases removed from V and 4 bases from J, the gap between germline ends came to 15 bases. CDR3 length: 16 amino acids. The CDR3 bases are TGTGCCAGCAGTTACTCACGCGGGCAGCCGGGCACTGAAGCTTTCTTT. It is translated as CASSYSRGQPGTEAFF.

This chain uses TRBV29-1 with TRBJ1-2; D uncertain. V was pared by 4 bases and J by 7 bases, with 19 bases between. CDR3 length: 14 amino acids. In germline, CDR1 is SQVTM, CDR2 ANQGSEA. The CDR3 protein is CSVGFAAIRPGYTF. The CDR3, as DNA: TGCAGCGTTGGTTTTGCGGCAATCCGACCTGGCTACACCTTC.

The chain recombines TRBV5-6 with TRBJ2-1; D remains unclear. V shed 5 bases and J shed 10 bases, with 10 bases lying between them. The CDR3 covers 11 residues. The germline V gene has CDR1 SGHDT and CDR2 YYEEEE. The CDR3: CASRWIGEQFF. The CDR3 DNA sequence: TGTGCCAGCAGATGGATCGGGGAGCAGTTCTTC.

This chain uses TRBV5-1 with TRBJ2-5; 10 nucleotides align to TRBD2. V dropped 3 bases and J dropped 1; count of bases not matched to a gene: 6. The germline CDR1 and CDR2 sequences are SGHRS and YFSETQ. The CDR3 contains 16 residues. The DNA of the CDR3 is TGCGCCAGCAGCTCCATTAGCGGGGGGACCCAAGAGACCCAGTACTTC. It specifies CASSSISGGTQETQYF.

This chain connects TRBV10-2 to TRBJ1-1, with D unclear. V was clipped by 6 bases and J by 10 bases, with 15 bases between them. In germline, CDR1 is WSHSY, CDR2 SAAADI. This CDR3 has 12 amino acids. DNA of the CDR3: TGCGCCAGCAGAGGACCGTCCCGGGGAGCTTTCTTT. Its translation is CASRGPSRGAFF.

J is TRBJ2-3 and V is TRBV30; TRBD2 matches 12 bases. The CDR3 spans 15 residues. Germline V gene sequence: CDR1 GTSNPN, CDR2 SVGIG (reference sequence). J lost 2 bases, V lost 6 bases, and 6 bases had no gene match. CDR3 protein: CACLGLAGNTDTQYF. As DNA, the CDR3 is TGTGCCTGTCTCGGACTAGCGGGGAACACAGATACGCAGTATTTT.

The rearrangement links TRBV7-9 to TRBJ2-1; the match to TRBD2 covers 7 bases. The CDR3 loop spans 17 amino acids. From germline, CDR1 is SEHNR and CDR2 FQNEAQ (reference sequence). After removal of 5 bases from V and 7 bases from J, the junction contained 17 bases not matched to a gene. The CDR3 here is CASSHGGEERGTNEQFF. The CDR3 nucleotides are TGTGCCAGCAGCCATGGGGGGGAGGAAAGAGGGACGAATGAGCAGTTCTTC.

The chain recombines TRBV6-4 with TRBJ2-3; D is ambiguous. Germline assignment: CDR1 MRHNA and CDR2 SNTAGT. Trimming left V 3 bases short and J 5 bases short, with 9 bases between. CDR3 length equals 13 residues. CDR3 DNA: TGTGCCAGCAGTGAGCGCGGTGAAGATACGCAGTATTTT. Translated, it gives CASSERGEDTQYF.

This clone was detected only once. The rearrangement links TRBV15 to TRBJ2-7, with 12 bases that match TRBD2. V dropped 6 bases and J dropped 2; count of bases not matched to a gene: 8. The CDR3 spans 16 residues. Germline V gives CDR1 LNHNV, CDR2 YYDKDF (reference sequence). The DNA for the CDR3 is TGTGCCACCAGGACCGGGACTAGCGGGTCCCCCTACGAGCAGTACTTC. Translating it yields CATRTGTSGSPYEQYF. The full variable domain, in which reference TRBV15 and TRBJ2-7 provide the parts outside the CDR3, is DAMVIQNPRYQVTQFGKPVTLSCSQTLNHNVMYWYQQKSSQAPKLLFHYYDKDFNNEADTPDNFQSRRPNTSFCFLDIRSPGLGDTAMYLCATRTGTSGSPYEQYFGPGTRLTVT.

The chain employs TRBV10-3 and TRBJ1-1; 7 bases align to TRBD1. The germline V gene encodes CDR1 ENHRY and CDR2 SYGVKD. V lost 7 bases and J lost 6; bases outside the gene matches: 11. The CDR3 has 14 amino acids. CDR3 amino acids: CAITQQGFVAEAFF. Here the CDR3 DNA reads TGTGCCATCACTCAACAGGGGTTCGTTGCTGAAGCTTTCTTT.

The chain has TRBV10-2 and TRBJ2-7; the D gene is possibly TRBD2 (5 bases). Per the germline V gene, CDR1 is WSHSY and CDR2 is SAAADI. Trimming took 4 bases from V and 1 from J, leaving 8 bases between them. The length of the CDR3 is 13 residues. The CDR3 DNA reads TGCGCCAGCAGTGCCCCGGGGTCCTACGAGCAGTACTTC. This encodes CASSAPGSYEQYF.

In the case of this clone: Other DNA sequences in this sample translate to the same CDR3. The rearrangement links TRBV20-1 to TRBJ1-2; 8 bases fit TRBD1. Germline V gives CDR1 DFQATT, CDR2 SNEGSKA (reference sequence). CDR3 size: 11 residues. With 3 bases clipped from V and 8 bases from J, the junction kept 2 bases outside the gene matches. The CDR3 reads CSASTGGGYTF. CDR3 DNA: TGCAGTGCTAGTACAGGGGGGGGCTACACCTTC.

This chain uses TRBV28 with TRBJ2-3, with 7 nucleotides matching TRBD1. V lost 7 bases, J lost 5 bases, and 15 bases stayed unmatched. There are 16 residues in the CDR3. CDR1 and CDR2 (germline): MDHEN, SYDVKM. The CDR3 DNA reads as TGTGCCAGCAATAGCCCGACAGGGTCTCAACAAGATACGCAGTATTTT. Protein product: CASNSPTGSQQDTQYF.

This sequence joins TRBV10-2 and TRBJ2-5; TRBD2 matches 7 bases. V trimming: 6 bases; J trimming: 3 bases; junction bases outside the gene matches: 10. This CDR3 spans 15 amino acids. Germline CDR1 and CDR2: WSHSY and SAAADI. The CDR3 coding sequence is TGCGCCAGCAGGATAGCGGGCCCCAAGAAAGAGACCCAGTACTTC. Translated, it gives CASRIAGPKKETQYF.

The rearrangement uses TRBV2 and TRBJ2-7, with 10 bases fitting TRBD2. The CDR3 is 13 amino acids. V was clipped by 6 bases and J by 4 bases; unmatched bases: 3. Per the germline V gene, CDR1 is SNHLY and CDR2 is FYNNEI. In DNA form, the CDR3 reads TGTGCCAGCAGAGCGGGAGGGCCGTACGAGCAGTACTTC. It translates to CASRAGGPYEQYF.